Given below is one T cell receptor beta chain in context. Its antigen is unidentified. Data came from immunoSEQ multiplex PCR; TCRdb stores just in-frame clones and leaves some out. This table holds approximately 300,000 clones, 87% found once. These data originate in a study of cytomegalovirus exposure and HLA in healthy donors. Germline V lookup: CDR1 LGHNA, CDR2 YSLEER. V was clipped by 4 bases and J by 4 bases, with 17 bases between them. This CDR3 spans 15 amino acids. Study-wide results and limits: The finding came from a later analysis; first-cohort TCR clusters tended to co-occur in the 130 or so validation repertoires. It was 164 TCR beta chains that were listed as cytomegalovirus-associated. Confirmation was obtained in vitro that a few CMV-associated chains are specific for CMV antigens.

The donors formed part of the approximately 110-subject validation cohort, distinct from the roughly 670-subject first cohort. The TCR sequence derives from a woman aged 30 to 39 in good health and CMV-seropositive. The chain recombines TRBV4-3 with TRBJ2-7; D possibly corresponds to TRBD1 (5 bases). The specimen sequenced was PBMCs. The chain's CDR3 is CASSLHRFLSYEQYF. The DNA of the CDR3 is TGCGCCAGCAGCCTGCACAGGTTTCTCTCTTACGAGCAGTACTTC.